A selection of T cell receptor beta chains follows, all from one sample in a study of identical twins. Each CDR3 protein gets one entry after TCRdb re-called the 5' RACE reads with MiXCR. The sample lists 200,000 to 250,000 distinct CDR3 sequences; roughly 12% were seen once. The same sample was also studied in work on yellow fever vaccine responses in identical twins.

Material: memory (CD45RO+) T cells sorted from blood. These receptors originate from a woman aged 18-35 years in good health. Each CDR3 is given with its conserved first and last residue. Fields, in order: clone size, V gene, J gene, D gene, CDR3 protein, CDR3 DNA. D genes are given only for firm matches. Only part of the rows carry a size: once, few, many, or a class if the clone is expanded.

NA	TRBV28	TRBJ1-3	TRBD1	CASSSTGMGNTIYF	TGTGCCAGCAGTTCGACAGGGATGGGAAACACCATATATTTT
NA	TRBV7-9	TRBJ2-2	NA	CASSPQGWNTGELFF	TGTGCCAGCAGCCCACAGGGATGGAACACCGGGGAGCTGTTTTTT
NA	TRBV7-9	TRBJ1-2	NA	CASSPPVGGSYGYTF	TGTGCCAGCAGCCCCCCGGTAGGAGGGTCCTATGGCTACACCTTC
few	TRBV5-1	TRBJ2-1	TRBD2	CASSLGTSINEQFF	TGCGCCAGCAGCTTAGGGACTAGCATCAATGAGCAGTTCTTC
NA	TRBV29-1	TRBJ2-7	TRBD1	CSAGQGDEQYF	TGCAGCGCCGGGCAGGGGGACGAGCAGTACTTC
NA	TRBV2	TRBJ1-6	TRBD1	CASRQGARYNSPLHF	TGTGCCAGCAGGCAGGGGGCGCGTTATAATTCACCCCTCCACTTT
NA	TRBV4-2	TRBJ1-6	NA	CASSHSDGENSPLHF	TGTGCCAGCAGCCACTCCGACGGGGAGAATTCACCCCTCCACTTT
few	TRBV7-9	TRBJ2-1	TRBD1	CASSTDRGRNEQFF	TGTGCCAGCAGCACGGACAGGGGGCGCAATGAGCAGTTCTTC
NA	TRBV4-2	TRBJ2-7	NA	CASLRSPGNEQYF	TGTGCCAGCCTCCGGAGTCCGGGGAACGAGCAGTACTTC
NA	TRBV6-2/TRBV6-3	TRBJ2-1	TRBD2	CASSYERGNEQFF	TGTGCCAGCAGTTATGAGCGGGGGAATGAGCAGTTCTTC
NA	TRBV9	TRBJ2-7	NA	CASSPRAVGPYEQYF	TGTGCCAGCAGCCCTCGGGCAGTTGGCCCCTACGAGCAGTACTTC
few	TRBV25-1	TRBJ2-4	TRBD2	CATSSGGLIAKNIQYF	TGTGCCACCTCGAGCGGGGGACTAATAGCCAAAAACATTCAGTACTTC
few	TRBV4-3	TRBJ2-3	TRBD1	CASSQAGQGRRGSTDTQYF	TGCGCCAGCAGCCAAGCCGGACAGGGCCGGAGGGGAAGCACAGATACGCAGTATTTT
NA	TRBV5-1	TRBJ2-7	NA	CASSLDGDYEQYF	TGCGCCAGCAGCTTGGACGGAGACTACGAGCAGTACTTC
NA	TRBV28	TRBJ1-1	NA	CASWRGVSTEAFF	TGTGCCAGCTGGCGGGGGGTGAGCACTGAAGCTTTCTTT
NA	TRBV11-2	TRBJ2-1	TRBD2	CASSPTWAASGRGVDVNEQFF	TGTGCCAGCAGCCCCACATGGGCGGCTAGCGGGAGAGGAGTGGATGTCAATGAGCAGTTCTTC
NA	TRBV6-2/TRBV6-3	TRBJ2-7	TRBD1	CASSDGGQGPYEQYF	TGTGCCAGCAGTGACGGCGGACAGGGGCCATACGAGCAGTACTTC
many	TRBV9	TRBJ2-1	NA	CASSVALVGEQFF	TGTGCCAGCAGCGTAGCTCTGGTGGGAGAGCAGTTCTTC
few	TRBV4-2	TRBJ2-1	TRBD2	CASSQKGGGKSSYNEQFF	TGTGCCAGCAGCCAAAAAGGCGGGGGAAAGAGCTCCTACAATGAGCAGTTCTTC
NA	TRBV5-1	TRBJ2-3	TRBD2	CASSSGRGGPDTQYF	TGCGCCAGCAGCTCCGGGCGGGGGGGCCCAGATACGCAGTATTTT
few	TRBV4-1	TRBJ1-6	TRBD1	CASSDRGQENSPLHF	TGCGCCAGCAGTGACAGAGGACAGGAAAATTCACCCCTCCACTTT
few	TRBV12-3/TRBV12-4	TRBJ2-3	TRBD1	CASTPWSGGTDTQYF	TGTGCCAGCACCCCCTGGTCAGGGGGCACGGATACGCAGTATTTT
NA	TRBV30	TRBJ2-6	TRBD1	CAWSRGQDVNVLTF	TGTGCCTGGAGCAGGGGACAGGATGTAAACGTCCTGACTTTC
NA	TRBV19	TRBJ2-7	NA	CASSGGGEQYF	TGTGCCAGTAGTGGAGGCGGCGAGCAGTACTTC
NA	TRBV25-1	TRBJ2-3	NA	CASSESQQADTQYF	TGTGCCAGCAGTGAGTCGCAGCAGGCAGATACGCAGTATTTT
NA	TRBV20-1	TRBJ1-1	TRBD1	CSARDYLGRGDTEAFF	TGCAGTGCTAGAGATTACCTAGGCAGGGGGGACACTGAAGCTTTCTTT
few	TRBV7-2	TRBJ2-3	TRBD2	CASSPGLVTDTQYF	TGTGCCAGCAGCCCGGGACTAGTCACAGATACGCAGTATTTT
NA	TRBV18	TRBJ2-5	NA	CASSPSLTQYF	TGTGCCAGCTCACCCTCCTTGACCCAGTACTTC
NA	TRBV20-1	TRBJ1-6	TRBD1	CSAIGTVLGSPLHF	TGCAGTGCCATAGGGACAGTTTTAGGTTCACCCCTCCACTTT
NA	TRBV6-1	TRBJ2-2	TRBD2	CASRTSGTNTGELFF	TGTGCCAGTCGGACTAGCGGTACAAACACCGGGGAGCTGTTTTTT
NA	TRBV28	TRBJ2-7	NA	CASSFLGIGEQYF	TGTGCCAGCAGTTTCTTAGGGATCGGAGAGCAGTACTTC
NA	TRBV28	TRBJ2-2	NA	CASSSRELFF	TGTGCCAGCAGCTCCCGGGAGCTGTTTTTT
few	TRBV28	TRBJ2-7	TRBD2	CASSMVAGGRSYEQYF	TGTGCCAGCAGTATGGTAGCGGGAGGCCGATCCTACGAGCAGTACTTC
few	TRBV7-9	TRBJ2-6	TRBD1	CASSRQGRSGANVLTF	TGTGCCAGCAGTCGACAGGGAAGATCTGGGGCCAACGTCCTGACTTTC
NA	TRBV25-1	TRBJ1-1	NA	CASSEYLGEAFF	TGTGCCAGCAGTGAATATCTAGGTGAAGCTTTCTTT
few	TRBV20-1	TRBJ2-3	TRBD2	CSARDLRTSGRGHTDTQYF	TGCAGTGCTAGAGATCTCAGGACTAGCGGGAGGGGTCACACAGATACGCAGTATTTT
NA	TRBV4-3	TRBJ2-1	NA	CASSQALRNEQFF	TGCGCCAGCAGCCAAGCCCTCAGGAATGAGCAGTTCTTC
NA	TRBV30	TRBJ1-2	TRBD1	CAWMDRDYGYTF	TGTGCCTGGATGGACAGGGATTATGGCTACACCTTC
few	TRBV28	TRBJ2-1	NA	CASSFFSYNEQFF	TGTGCCAGCAGTTTCTTCTCCTACAATGAGCAGTTCTTC
few	TRBV20-1	TRBJ2-7	NA	CSATWTSSYEQYF	TGCAGTGCTACTTGGACCAGCTCCTACGAGCAGTACTTC
few	TRBV7-9	TRBJ2-7	TRBD1	CASSLAGTGIPYEQYF	TGTGCCAGCAGCTTAGCGGGGACAGGGATACCCTACGAGCAGTACTTC